This T cell receptor beta chain was sequenced for a study of CD8 T cells in Susac syndrome (dated by TCRdb to the late 2010s). Describing the broader study: Of the Susac syndrome patients who were sequenced, fewer than ten were in clinical remission while 5 or 6 had clinically active disease. CD8+ T cell repertoire clonality was compared between some 12 healthy donors, some 14 Susac syndrome patients and roughly 15 multiple sclerosis patients. The study used repertoire sequencing to test whether antigen drove CD8+ T cell activation and differentiation in Susac syndrome. At blood withdrawal, Susac syndrome patients were either therapy-naive, taking corticosteroids (in some cases with IVIg as well), or taking IVIg alone. General study outcomes and caveats: Roughly 15 and five Susac-specific public clones were found in the total CD8+ and CD8+ TEMRA repertoires, respectively. The TCR sequencing and HLA analysis was acknowledged to have included a relatively small number of individuals. Clonal expansion was observed in Susac syndrome CD8+ repertoires, with the highest expansion in CD8+ TEMRA cells and greater expansion in clinically active than in remitting patients.

RNA was extracted with the RNeasy kit and 0.5 to 1 ug was reverse transcribed using random hexamers. TCR beta CDR3 regions were amplified with the immunoSEQ multiplex PCR assay covering 54 Vbeta and 13 Jbeta segments. Bias from PCR amplification was corrected by using a synthetic template baseline for primer optimization and for computational correction. On the authors' methods: Reads were annotated to V, D and J genes per IMGT and analyzed with immunoSEQ Analyzer, keeping only productive sequences. Clonality was calculated as one minus the Shannon entropy normalized by log2 of the number of productive unique sequences. For each patient and control, public and private clones were evaluated among the 100 most prevalent clones. Susac-specific clones were defined as absent from healthy and MS cohorts, 1052 published viral clones and other ImmuneACCESS disease sequences. TCRdb cleaned the public reads at Q25 with fastp, built clones with MiXCR and kept in-frame beta chains. CDR3 protein sequences are deduplicated, and each keeps its most common genes and DNA. TCRdb assigned the V and J calls; the authors' analysis was not used. Present in this sample are about 120,000 distinct CDR3 sequences, roughly 94% of which were seen just once. Jointly, the top ten make up about 0.28% of the sample.

This clonotype was counted a single time. This receptor's antigen is unknown. The sample holds no much larger clone one base away, and base qualities are not on file. A lone read is weak support. Peripheral blood CD8+ and CD4+ T cells from healthy donors, Susac syndrome patients and multiple sclerosis patients were profiled using high-throughput TCR beta sequencing. The Susac syndrome patients fulfilled recently defined diagnostic criteria for definite or probable disease. Bulk CD8+ and CD4+ T cells were purified by magnetic negative isolation, whereas CD8+ TEMRA cells were enriched by FACS. Blood was collected in EDTA tubes and processed within 24 hours, with PBMCs isolated through density gradient centrifugation. PBMCs intended for TCR sequencing were cryopreserved in liquid nitrogen and were subsequently thawed in a 37 degrees C water bath. The sorted or isolated CD4+, CD8+ and CD8+ TEMRA cells reached a purity of at least 90%.

The CDR3 has 17 amino acids, counting the end cysteine and phenylalanine. The CDR3 DNA has 51 bases and is translated from base 1. In the germline V gene, CDR1 corresponds to SGHDT and CDR2 to YYEEEE. Trimming costs V 6 bases and J 4 bases, and their ends lie 26 bases apart. This clonotype originated in a human donor with Susac syndrome. The rearranged chain carries TRBV5-6 and TRBJ2-7; the best D guess is TRBD1, with 5 bases matching. Input material: CD8+ T cells from PBMCs. The CDR3 corresponds to CASTRADGTGVPYEQYF. In nucleotides, the sequence is TGTGCCAGCACCAGGGCGGATGGAACAGGAGTGCCGTACGAGCAGTACTTC.